This T cell receptor beta chain was obtained from a study of type 1 regulatory T cells. On the study more broadly: An in vitro protocol generated T-allo10, a Tr1-enriched, alloantigen-specific CD4 T cell product. Regarding the study as a whole: Tr1 cells had a more restricted TCR repertoire than non-Tr1 cells.

This clonotype was found a few times. Its matching antigen is unknown. TCRdb re-called the reads with MiXCR, one entry per CDR3 protein. The sample includes 40,000 to 50,000 distinct CDR3 sequences, 9% to 15% of them seen just once. The germline V gene has CDR1 SGHRS and CDR2 YFSETQ. The V and J ends lost 5 bases and 1 base respectively, with 10 bases between them. CDR3 size: 13 residues. V gene TRBV5-1 combines with J gene TRBJ2-7, with a weak D call TRBD2 (5 bases). The sequencing input was cultured non-Tr1 T cells, either the whole culture or a sorted T cell fraction (not recorded which). This receptor was obtained from a human donor in good health. In DNA form, the CDR3 reads TGCGCCAGCAGTGATCCGGGATCCTACGAGCAGTACTTC. This gives the protein CASSDPGSYEQYF.